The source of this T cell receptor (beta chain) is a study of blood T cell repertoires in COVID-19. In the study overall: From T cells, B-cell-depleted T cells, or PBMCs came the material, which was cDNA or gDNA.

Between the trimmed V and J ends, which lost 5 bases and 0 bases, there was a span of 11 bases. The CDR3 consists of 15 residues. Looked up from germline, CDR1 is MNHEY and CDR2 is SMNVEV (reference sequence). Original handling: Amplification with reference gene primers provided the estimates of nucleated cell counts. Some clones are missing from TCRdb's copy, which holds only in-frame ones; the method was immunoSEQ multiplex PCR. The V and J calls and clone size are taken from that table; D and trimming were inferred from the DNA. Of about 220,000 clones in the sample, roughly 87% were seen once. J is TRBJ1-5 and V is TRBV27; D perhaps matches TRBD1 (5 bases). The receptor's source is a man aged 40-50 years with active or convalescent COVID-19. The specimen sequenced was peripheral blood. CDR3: CASSEQEYSNQPQHF. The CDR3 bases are TGTGCCAGCAGTGAACAGGAGTATAGCAATCAGCCCCAGCATTTT.